The T cell receptor (beta chain) under discussion was sequenced for a study of CD8 T cells in ankylosing spondylitis. This CDR3 spans 15 amino acids. CDR1 is MGHRA and CDR2 is YSYEKL in the germline V gene. Trimming at V came to 3 bases and at J to 11 bases, leaving 11 bases not matched to a gene. TCRdb called the 5' RACE reads again in MiXCR, with one record for every CDR3 protein. The sample consists of more than 300,000 distinct CDR3 sequences, roughly 8% of them appearing once. Concerning this clonotype itself: Antigen specificity is unknown.

Study-wide points: For ankylosing spondylitis blood, a TCR beta motif of fewer than 10 highly homologous variants appeared characteristic.

The V and J genes are TRBV4-1 and TRBJ1-5; 9 bases line up with TRBD1. The sequenced sample consisted of blood, either unsorted or a sorted T cell fraction (not recorded which). This clonotype was sampled from a male donor with ankylosing spondylitis. CDR3: CASSQGQGHLGAQHF. In DNA form, the CDR3 reads TGCGCCAGCAGCCAGGGACAGGGCCACTTGGGAGCCCAGCATTTT.